This T cell receptor beta chain is drawn from a study of cytomegalovirus exposure and HLA in healthy donors. CDR3 length: 16 amino acids. The ends were cut back, 1 base at V and 5 bases at J, with 17 bases in the middle. Looked up from germline, CDR1 is MDHEN and CDR2 is SYDVKM. Study-level points and caveats: CMV serostatus was the sole immune exposure data available. Later analysis indicated greater clonal expansion among HLA-associated TCR beta chains than among equally common other chains. Presence/absence comparisons presumed near-even sequencing depth among donors. A cluster of highly shared sequence variants was likely a sequencing artifact.

A word on this clone: Its antigen is unidentified.

Primers for the PCR totalled 60 Vbeta and 13 Jbeta. The repertoire was sequenced with immunoSEQ multiplex PCR; TCRdb's copy has only in-frame clones and lacks some. The data contain 110,000 or so clones, over 60% of them singletons. The chain couples TRBV28 to TRBJ2-5; a weak D match, TRBD1 (6 bases). The specimen sequenced was PBMCs. The receptor was derived from a man between 18 and 35 years old in good health and CMV-seropositive. The CDR3 sequence: CASSLYPTGYLETQYF. The CDR3 region has the DNA TGTGCCAGCAGTTTATATCCTACAGGGTATCTCGAGACCCAGTACTTC.